What follows is one TCR beta chain and its context. The sample belongs to a study of cytomegalovirus exposure and HLA in healthy donors. CDR1 and CDR2 from the germline V gene are SGHNT and YENEEA. V lost 0 bases to trimming and J lost 6 bases, with 6 bases between them. The CDR3 length is 13 residues. The PCR employed 60 Vbeta primers together with 13 Jbeta primers. Clones were sequenced by immunoSEQ multiplex PCR, and TCRdb holds only the in-frame ones, with some missing. This table has 95,000 to 120,000 clones, around 68% appearing once. The sequenced sample consisted of PBMCs. The receptor was derived from a woman in her thirties or forties in good health and CMV-seropositive. The V call is TRBV11-3, the J call TRBJ2-1; D is ambiguous. The CDR3, as DNA: TGTGCCAGCAGCTTAGAGACTGGCAATGAGCAGTTCTTC. Its protein product is CASSLETGNEQFF.